This T cell receptor (beta chain) stems from a study of memory CD4+ T cells and cytomegalovirus serostatus. Whole-study results and caveats: Of under 200 reported CMV TCRbeta sequences, around 63 were found in memory CD4+ repertoires.

The CDR3 sequence is 16 residues long. V was pared by 5 bases and J by 4 bases, with 19 bases between. Germline V gene sequence: CDR1 SEHNR, CDR2 FQNEAQ (reference sequence). In regard to this clone: Antigen: not known.

The sort gate was single viable CD3+CD4+CD8-CD45RO+ cells for memory CD4+ T cells. Sequencing used immunoSEQ multiplex PCR; TCRdb keeps in-frame clones, though not all of them. Of 75,000 to 90,000 clones listed, 65% to 85% are singletons. Sequencing input: memory CD4+ T cells from blood. The sequence came from an adult in good health and CMV-seronegative. The genes are TRBV7-9 and TRBJ2-3; tentatively, D is TRBD1 or TRBD2 (6 bases each). CDR3 protein: CASSVPRGRRADTQYF. CDR3 coding DNA: TGTGCCAGCAGCGTACCTCGGGGGCGCCGGGCAGATACGCAGTATTTT.